These 27 T cell receptor beta chains came from one sample sequenced in a study of T cell repertoires in cytomegalovirus infection. TCRdb used MiXCR to reprocess the reads, holding one entry per CDR3 protein. This sample has fewer than 200,000 distinct CDR3 sequences, with 14% found just once. The sequencing sample was made of PBMCs. The receptor source for this set is a human donor in good health (CMV status not recorded). Some clones in this sample may be carry-over from other donors' samples.

In this sample, this clonotype turned up a few times. The chain links TRBV28 to TRBJ2-5; D may be TRBD2 (6 bases). The CDR3 extends over 16 amino acids. Per the germline V gene, CDR1 is MDHEN and CDR2 is SYDVKM. V dropped 2 bases and J dropped 5 bases, with 18 bases sitting between them. The CDR3 reads CASSLGVLAVRETQYF. Here the CDR3 DNA reads TGTGCCAGCAGTTTAGGGGTACTAGCTGTCCGGGAGACCCAGTACTTC.

V usage is TRBV2 and J usage is TRBJ2-2; 9 bases are shared with TRBD1. The CDR3 has 16 amino acids. J lost 5 bases, V lost 5 bases, and 9 bases had no gene match. CDR1 and CDR2 (germline): SNHLY, FYNNEI. CDR3 coding DNA: TGTGCCAGCAGTAATCCGGGACAGGGCTCGACCGGGGAGCTGTTTTTT. Encoded protein: CASSNPGQGSTGELFF.

The chain uses TRBV20-1 and TRBJ1-5; D unresolved. CDR1 and CDR2 from the germline V gene are DFQATT and SNEGSKA (reference sequence). Trimming took off 6 bases at V and 4 bases at J, with 16 bases between the two ends. The CDR3 covers 14 residues. The chain's CDR3 is CSASHGRSNQPQHF. The CDR3 nucleotides read TGCAGTGCCTCACACGGACGTTCAAATCAGCCCCAGCATTTT.

This clonotype was seen more than once but under ten times. The J gene is TRBJ2-1, the V gene TRBV24-1, with D unclear. The CDR3 is 15 amino acids. Germline V CDR1 and CDR2: KGHDR, SFDVKD. Trimming shortened V by 3 bases and J by 2 bases, and 10 bases separated the two germline ends. The CDR3, as DNA: TGTGCCACCAGTGATACGACCTCAGCCTACAATGAGCAGTTCTTC. Residues: CATSDTTSAYNEQFF.

This clonotype was seen a handful of times. V and J are TRBV20-1 and TRBJ2-5, with TRBD2 as a possible D gene (6 bases). Trimming stripped 0 bases from V and 8 bases from J, with 13 bases between. The CDR3 runs to 13 residues. The germline V gene encodes CDR1 DFQATT and CDR2 SNEGSKA (reference sequence). The CDR3 DNA follows: TGCAGTGCTAGAGACGCAGGAGGGATAACCCAGTACTTC. This encodes CSARDAGGITQYF.

CDR3 sequence (DNA): TGTGCCATCAGTGAGCCGGAGAAAATGGACACCGGGGAGCTGTTTTTT. Translating it yields CAISEPEKMDTGELFF. The rearrangement joins TRBV10-3 to TRBJ2-2; D gene unclear. V shed 2 bases and J shed 3 bases, with 13 bases lying between them. Germline-derived CDR1 and CDR2 are ENHRY and SYGVKD. This CDR3 region has 16 residues.

The chain uses TRBV20-1 and TRBJ2-5; 15 positions agree with TRBD2. The V gene end was trimmed by 6 bases and the J gene end by 5 bases; junction bases not matched to a gene: 25. The V gene's germline CDR1 is DFQATT and CDR2 SNEGSKA (reference sequence). There are 21 residues in the CDR3. CDR3 nucleotides: TGCAGTGCAGAGACGACAGGGCTGGGACTAGCGGGAGGCCTGGAAGGGGAGACCCAGTACTTC. Protein: CSAETTGLGLAGGLEGETQYF.

The chain carries TRBV29-1 and TRBJ2-7; D may be TRBD1 or TRBD2 (5 bases each). CDR1 SQVTM and CDR2 ANQGSEA come from the germline V gene. The CDR3 covers 10 residues. V dropped 7 bases and J dropped 4 bases, with 8 bases sitting between them. DNA of the CDR3: TGCAGCGCTGGGGGTTACGAGCAGTACTTC. As protein: CSAGGYEQYF.

This clonotype was picked up one time. The chain has TRBV6-5 and TRBJ1-1, with D possibly being TRBD1 (5 bases). V was cut by 4 bases and J by 7 bases, with 13 bases left in between. The CDR3 sequence is 13 residues long. Germline CDR1 MNHEY, CDR2 SVGAGI. CDR3 nucleotide sequence: TGTGCCAGCAGTTCCACCGGGGGGGGTGAAGCTTTCTTT. It translates to CASSSTGGGEAFF.

In its sample, this clonotype was seen a few times. The V call is TRBV27, the J call TRBJ1-5, with TRBD1 identical over 7 bases. The CDR3 totals 15 residues. Trimming at V came to 5 bases and at J to 3 bases, leaving 7 bases not matched to a gene. In germline, CDR1 is MNHEY, CDR2 SMNVEV (reference sequence). CDR3 in DNA: TGTGCCAGCAGTACCGTGACAGGGCTCAATCAGCCCCAGCATTTT. Encoded protein: CASSTVTGLNQPQHF.

This clonotype came up a few times. The V gene is TRBV11-2, the J gene TRBJ2-5; 8 bases fit TRBD2. CDR3 length: 15 residues. After removal of 5 bases from V and 1 base from J, the junction contained 6 bases not matched to a gene. Germline V gene sequence: CDR1 SGHAT, CDR2 FQNNGV. CDR3 DNA sequence: TGTGCCAGCAGCACCCAACTAGCGGTCCAAGAGACCCAGTACTTC. It specifies CASSTQLAVQETQYF.

Comments on this clonotype: At one boundary the junction diverges from the germline segment, which might be a read error. For the CDR3, the DNA is TGTGCCAGCAGCTTGGGGGGTGGGAACACTGAAGGTTTCTTT. This codes for CASSLGGGNTEGFF. This rearrangement joins TRBV7-3 to TRBJ1-1; the D gene is possibly TRBD1 (5 bases). The CDR3 has 14 amino acids. Germline lookup yields CDR1 SGHTA and CDR2 FQGTGA.

This clonotype was recorded at least ten times. This rearrangement joins TRBV7-2 to TRBJ1-6, with a weak D call TRBD1 (5 bases). Germline V gene lookup returns CDR1 SGHTA and CDR2 FQGNSA. The CDR3 length is 13 residues. V gave up 3 bases and J gave up 10 bases, with 10 bases separating them. In nucleotides, the CDR3 is TGTGCCAGCAGCTTCTCAGGGAGATCACCCCTCCACTTT. As protein: CASSFSGRSPLHF. Based on the CDR3 plus reference TRBV7-2 and TRBJ1-6, the full variable domain is GAGVSQSPSNKVTEKGKDVELRCDPISGHTALYWYRQSLGQGLEFLIYFQGNSAPDKSGLPSDRFSAERTGGSVSTLTIQRTQQEDSAVYLCASSFSGRSPLHFGNGTRLTVT.

There are a few counts of this clonotype. The chain uses TRBV4-1 and TRBJ2-3; TRBD2 might be the D (6 bases). Germline V gene sequence: CDR1 MGHRA, CDR2 YSYEKL. The CDR3 runs 18 residues. V was shortened by 6 bases and J by 1 base, with 23 bases between the two germline ends. DNA for the CDR3: TGCGCCAGCAGTTTTTTGAAGGAGGGCAGGGTACGCACAGATACGCAGTATTTT. It is translated as CASSFLKEGRVRTDTQYF.

The table lists this clonotype with a few counts. The chain uses TRBV2 and TRBJ1-3; D remains unclear. Per the germline V gene, CDR1 is SNHLY and CDR2 is FYNNEI. V was shortened by 2 bases and J by 5 bases, with 7 bases between the two germline ends. This CDR3 region has 13 residues. CDR3 sequence: CASSEQTRNTIYF. The DNA for the CDR3 is TGTGCCAGCAGTGAACAGACCCGAAACACCATATATTTT.

This clonotype occurred many times. The genes are TRBV28 and TRBJ2-7; 10 bases align to TRBD1. Per the germline V gene, CDR1 is MDHEN and CDR2 is SYDVKM. Trimming removed 3 bases from V and 0 bases from J; junction bases left unmatched: 11. The CDR3 runs to 18 residues. CDR3 bases: TGTGCCAGCAGTTTGTTCACAACCCGGGACAGGGGCTCCTACGAGCAGTACTTC. This translates into CASSLFTTRDRGSYEQYF.

This clonotype occurred many times. This chain joins TRBV12-5 and TRBJ1-1; TRBD1 matches 8 bases. The V gene end was trimmed by 6 bases and the J gene end by 7 bases; junction bases not matched to a gene: 16. This CDR3 comprises 16 residues. Looked up from germline, CDR1 is LGHNT and CDR2 is FRNRAP. In DNA form, the CDR3 reads TGTGCTAGTGGCCTCTGGACAGGGCGATCAACCCGTGAAGCTTTCTTT. It yields the protein CASGLWTGRSTREAFF. The full variable domain, with the rest looked up from reference TRBV12-5 and TRBJ1-1, is DARVTQTPRHKVTEMGQEVTMRCQPILGHNTVFWYRQTMMQGLELLAYFRNRAPLDDSGMPKDRFSAEMPDATLATLKIQPSEPRDSAVYFCASGLWTGRSTREAFFGQGTRLTVV.

The genes are TRBV2 and TRBJ2-4, with D possibly TRBD1 on 5 matching bases. From germline, CDR1 is SNHLY and CDR2 FYNNEI. Between the trimmed V and J ends, which lost 7 bases and 0 bases, there was a span of 10 bases. The CDR3 runs to 14 residues. Here the CDR3 reads CASMRTIAKNIQYF. The CDR3 bases are TGTGCCAGCATGCGGACAATAGCCAAAAACATTCAGTACTTC. Together with reference TRBV2 and TRBJ2-4, the CDR3 gives the full variable domain: EPEVTQTPSHQVTQMGQEVILRCVPISNHLYFYWYRQILGQKVEFLVSFYNNEISEKSEIFDDQFSVERPDGSNFTLKIRSTKLEDSAMYFCASMRTIAKNIQYFGAGTRLSVL.

This clonotype was seen ten or more times. The chain is built from TRBV6-2 or TRBV6-3 and TRBJ2-7; a weak D match, TRBD1 (6 bases). Germline CDR1 is MNHEY and CDR2 is SVGEGT. CDR3 length equals 15 residues. The V gene lost 6 bases and the J gene lost 3 bases, with 18 bases spanning the gap. Written as DNA, the CDR3 is TGTGCCAGCAGCCCAGACAGGTTGGGTTACTACGAGCAGTACTTC. It codes for CASSPDRLGYYEQYF.

The chain is built from TRBV12-3 or TRBV12-4 and TRBJ1-2; 9 nucleotides line up with TRBD1. V shed 6 bases and J 2 bases; nucleotides not matched to a gene: 1. CDR3 size: 13 residues. CDR3 protein: CASSGQGNYGYTF. CDR3 DNA: TGTGCCAGCAGCGGACAGGGGAACTATGGCTACACCTTC.

A remark on this clonotype: A much bigger clone sits one base away, suggesting this may be a read error. The chain combines TRBV7-3 with TRBJ1-1; D not resolved. The CDR3 has 10 residues. Looked up from germline, CDR1 is SGHTA and CDR2 is FQGTGA. CDR3 bases: TGTGCCAGCGGCTTCTCTGAAGCTTGCTTT. It yields the protein CASGFSEACF.

At least ten counts were recorded for this clonotype. This chain joins TRBV7-2 and TRBJ2-7, with a tentative D call TRBD2 (6 bases). The CDR3 is made up of 14 amino acids. Per germline, CDR1 SGHTA and CDR2 FQGNSA. V was clipped by 2 bases and J by 7 bases, with 15 bases between them. As DNA, the CDR3 is TGTGCCAGCAGCTTACGGGGGATCGGTGTTGAGCAGTACTTC. Translated: CASSLRGIGVEQYF.

In this sample, this clonotype turned up many times. V is TRBV12-3 or TRBV12-4 and J is TRBJ1-2; 11 bases match TRBD1. There are 15 residues in the CDR3. With V trimmed by 6 bases and J by 6 bases, 9 bases remained unmatched. The CDR3: CASRPDRGPFNGYTF. The CDR3 DNA sequence: TGTGCCAGCAGACCGGACAGGGGGCCGTTCAATGGCTACACCTTC.

This clonotype was seen repeatedly, ten times or more. This chain links TRBV7-3 with TRBJ2-1; 7 bases match TRBD1. Germline V gives CDR1 SGHTA, CDR2 FQGTGA. There are 14 residues in the CDR3. Trimming took 6 bases from V and 8 from J; bases not matched to a gene: 10. The CDR3 DNA follows: TGTGCCAGCAGTCAGACAGGGCAGGGAGATGAGCAGTTCTTC. Encoded protein: CASSQTGQGDEQFF.

This clonotype occurred many times. J is TRBJ1-2 and V is TRBV7-2; possibly TRBD1 for D (5 bases). V lost 4 bases and J 2 bases, leaving 8 bases between the germline ends. The CDR3 totals 13 residues. The germline gives CDR1 SGHTA, CDR2 FQGNSA. CDR3 sequence reads: CASSYRDNYGYTF. In DNA, the CDR3 is TGTGCCAGCAGCTACCGGGACAACTATGGCTACACCTTC.

The V call is TRBV7-8, the J call TRBJ1-5; no firm D call. V was cut by 3 bases and J by 2 bases, with 17 bases left in between. CDR3 length: 17 residues. From germline, CDR1 is SGHVS and CDR2 FQNEAQ. The CDR3 region is CASSLGWRIAGNQPQHF. CDR3 in DNA: TGTGCCAGCAGCTTGGGTTGGCGGATAGCGGGCAATCAGCCCCAGCATTTT.

This clonotype was found many times. The chain recombines TRBV7-2 with TRBJ1-2; a weak D match, TRBD1 (5 bases). Germline V gives CDR1 SGHTA, CDR2 FQGNSA. The CDR3 runs 15 residues. The V end was cut by 5 bases, the J end by 3 bases, with 16 bases between. The CDR3 region is CASSRGTFEDYGYTF. CDR3 in DNA: TGTGCCAGCAGCCGCGGGACTTTTGAGGACTATGGCTACACCTTC.